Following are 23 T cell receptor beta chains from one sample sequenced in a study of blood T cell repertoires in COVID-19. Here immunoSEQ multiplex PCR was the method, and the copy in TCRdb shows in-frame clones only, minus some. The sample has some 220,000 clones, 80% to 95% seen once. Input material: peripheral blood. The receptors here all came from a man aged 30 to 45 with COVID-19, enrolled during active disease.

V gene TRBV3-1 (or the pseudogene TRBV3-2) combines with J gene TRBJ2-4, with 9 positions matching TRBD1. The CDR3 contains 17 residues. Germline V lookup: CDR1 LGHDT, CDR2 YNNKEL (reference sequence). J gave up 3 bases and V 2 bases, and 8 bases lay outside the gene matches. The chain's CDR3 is CASSQYGAGQGKNIQYF. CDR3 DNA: TGTGCCAGCAGCCAATATGGGGCGGGACAGGGCAAAAACATTCAGTACTTC.

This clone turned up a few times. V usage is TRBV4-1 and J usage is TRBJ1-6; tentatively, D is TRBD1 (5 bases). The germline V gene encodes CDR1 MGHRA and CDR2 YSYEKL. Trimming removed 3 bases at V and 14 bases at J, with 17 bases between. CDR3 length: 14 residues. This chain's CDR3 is CASSQVQPGGSLHF. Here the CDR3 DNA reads TGCGCCAGCAGCCAGGTACAGCCGGGGGGATCCCTCCACTTT.

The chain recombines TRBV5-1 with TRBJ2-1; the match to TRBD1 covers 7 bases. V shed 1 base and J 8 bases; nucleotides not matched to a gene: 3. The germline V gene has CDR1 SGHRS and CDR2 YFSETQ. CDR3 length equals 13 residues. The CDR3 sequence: CASSLRQGYEQFF. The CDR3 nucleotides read TGCGCCAGCAGCTTGCGACAGGGCTATGAGCAGTTCTTC.

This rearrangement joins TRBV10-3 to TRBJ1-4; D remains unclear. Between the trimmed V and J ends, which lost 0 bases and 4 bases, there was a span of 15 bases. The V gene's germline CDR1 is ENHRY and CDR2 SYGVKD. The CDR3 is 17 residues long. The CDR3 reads CAISESLGRGNNEKLFF. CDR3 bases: TGTGCCATCAGTGAGTCCCTAGGACGGGGTAATAATGAAAAACTGTTTTTT.

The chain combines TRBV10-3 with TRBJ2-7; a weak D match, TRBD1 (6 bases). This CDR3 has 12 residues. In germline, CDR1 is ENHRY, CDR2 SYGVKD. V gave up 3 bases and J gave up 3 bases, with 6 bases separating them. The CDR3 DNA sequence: TGTGCCATCAGTGAACAGGGCTACGAGCAGTACTTC. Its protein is CAISEQGYEQYF.

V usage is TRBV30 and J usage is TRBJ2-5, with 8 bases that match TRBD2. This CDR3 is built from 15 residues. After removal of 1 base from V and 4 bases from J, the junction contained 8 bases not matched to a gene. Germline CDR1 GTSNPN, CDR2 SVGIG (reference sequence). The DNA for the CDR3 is TGTGCCTGGAGTGGTCTGGCGGGGGGCCCAGAGACCCAGTACTTC. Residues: CAWSGLAGGPETQYF.

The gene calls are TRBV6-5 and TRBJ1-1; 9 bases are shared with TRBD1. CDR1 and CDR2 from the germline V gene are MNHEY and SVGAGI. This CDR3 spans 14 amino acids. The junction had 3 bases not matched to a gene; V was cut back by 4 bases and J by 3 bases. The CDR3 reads CASSSDRGDTEAFF. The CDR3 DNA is TGTGCCAGCAGTTCGGACAGGGGAGACACTGAAGCTTTCTTT.

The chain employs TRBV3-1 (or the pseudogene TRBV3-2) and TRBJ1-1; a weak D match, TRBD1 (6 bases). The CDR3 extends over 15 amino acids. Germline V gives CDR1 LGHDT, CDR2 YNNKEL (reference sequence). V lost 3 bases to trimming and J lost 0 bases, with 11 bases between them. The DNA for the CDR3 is TGTGCCAGCAGCCAGACTTGGGACATGAACACTGAAGCTTTCTTT. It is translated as CASSQTWDMNTEAFF.

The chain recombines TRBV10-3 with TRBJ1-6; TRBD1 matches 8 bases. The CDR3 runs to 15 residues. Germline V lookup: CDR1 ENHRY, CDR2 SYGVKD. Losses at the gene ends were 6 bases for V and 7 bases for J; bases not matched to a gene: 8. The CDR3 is CAISDEQGENSPLHF. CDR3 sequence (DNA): TGTGCCATCAGCGACGAACAGGGGGAGAATTCACCCCTCCACTTT.

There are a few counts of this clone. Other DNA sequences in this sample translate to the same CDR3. The CDR3 region is CSASQGLQETQYF. CDR3 bases: TGCAGTGCTAGTCAGGGCCTCCAAGAGACCCAGTACTTC. The chain is built from TRBV20-1 and TRBJ2-5, with D perhaps TRBD1 (5 bases). Germline V CDR1 and CDR2: DFQATT, SNEGSKA (reference sequence). Trimming removed 3 bases from V and 1 base from J, with 9 bases in between. The CDR3 consists of 13 residues.

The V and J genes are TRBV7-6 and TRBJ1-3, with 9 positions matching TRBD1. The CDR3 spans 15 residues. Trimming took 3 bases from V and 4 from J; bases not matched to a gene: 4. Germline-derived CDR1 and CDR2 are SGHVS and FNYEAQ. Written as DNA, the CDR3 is TGTGCCAGCAGCTTTAGGACAGGGGAAGGAAACACCATATATTTT. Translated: CASSFRTGEGNTIYF.

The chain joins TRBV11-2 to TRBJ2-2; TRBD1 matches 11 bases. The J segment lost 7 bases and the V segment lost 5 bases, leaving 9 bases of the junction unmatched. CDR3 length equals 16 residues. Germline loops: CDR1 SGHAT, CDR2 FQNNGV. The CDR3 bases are TGTGCCAGCAGCCCCGGGACAGGGGGTTCTAGCGGGGAGCTGTTTTTT. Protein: CASSPGTGGSSGELFF.

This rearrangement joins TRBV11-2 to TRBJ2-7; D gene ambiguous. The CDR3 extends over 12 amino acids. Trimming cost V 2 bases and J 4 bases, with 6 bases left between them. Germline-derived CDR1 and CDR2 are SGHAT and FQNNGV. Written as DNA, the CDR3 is TGTGCCAGCAGCTTATCAGGATACGAGCAGTACTTC. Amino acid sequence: CASSLSGYEQYF.

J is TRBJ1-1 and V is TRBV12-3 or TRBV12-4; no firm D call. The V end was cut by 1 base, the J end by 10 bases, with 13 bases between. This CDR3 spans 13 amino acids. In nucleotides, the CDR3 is TGTGCCAGCAGTTTAGAGTTCGGGTTGACAGCTTTCTTT. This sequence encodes CASSLEFGLTAFF.

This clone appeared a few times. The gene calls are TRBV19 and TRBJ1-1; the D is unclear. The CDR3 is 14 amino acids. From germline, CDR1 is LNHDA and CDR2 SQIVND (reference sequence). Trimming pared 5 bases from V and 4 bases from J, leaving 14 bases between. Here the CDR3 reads CASSARLGVTEAFF. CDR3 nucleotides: TGTGCCAGTAGTGCCCGGTTAGGAGTCACTGAAGCTTTCTTT. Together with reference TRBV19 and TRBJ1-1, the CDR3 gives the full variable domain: DGGITQSPKYLFRKEGQNVTLSCEQNLNHDAMYWYRQDPGQGLRLIYYSQIVNDFQKGDIAEGYSVSREKKESFPLTVTSAQKNPTAFYLCASSARLGVTEAFFGQGTRLTVV.

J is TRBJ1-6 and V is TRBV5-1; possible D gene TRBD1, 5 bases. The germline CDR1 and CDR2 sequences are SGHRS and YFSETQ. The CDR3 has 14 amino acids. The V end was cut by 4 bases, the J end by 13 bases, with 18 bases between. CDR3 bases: TGCGCCAGCAGCCCCGGGCAGGGAAGTGTCCCCCTCCACTTT. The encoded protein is CASSPGQGSVPLHF.

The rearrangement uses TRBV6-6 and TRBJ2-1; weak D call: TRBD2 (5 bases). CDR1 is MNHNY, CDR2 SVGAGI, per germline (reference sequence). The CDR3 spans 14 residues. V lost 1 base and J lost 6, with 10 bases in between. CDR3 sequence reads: CASSYLASPNEQFF. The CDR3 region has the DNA TGTGCCAGCAGTTACTTGGCTAGCCCCAATGAGCAGTTCTTC.

The chain's CDR3 is CASSLGDRSPQPQHF. CDR3 DNA: TGTGCCAGCAGCTTGGGCGACAGGAGCCCCCAGCCCCAGCATTTT. This chain connects TRBV5-6 to TRBJ1-5, with D tentatively TRBD1 (6 bases). This CDR3 comprises 15 residues. Per the germline V gene, CDR1 is SGHDT and CDR2 is YYEEEE. Trimming took off 0 bases at V and 7 bases at J, with 14 bases between the two ends.

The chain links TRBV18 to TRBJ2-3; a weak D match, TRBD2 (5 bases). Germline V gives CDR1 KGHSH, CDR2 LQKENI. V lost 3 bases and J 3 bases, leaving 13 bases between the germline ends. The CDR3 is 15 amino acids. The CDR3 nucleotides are TGTGCCAGCTCACCGCAACACCGGGGAACAGATACGCAGTATTTT. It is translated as CASSPQHRGTDTQYF. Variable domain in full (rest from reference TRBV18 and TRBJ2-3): NAGVMQNPRHLVRRRGQEARLRCSPMKGHSHVYWYRQLPEEGLKFMVYLQKENIIDESGMPKERFSAEFPKEGPSILRIQQVVRGDSAAYFCASSPQHRGTDTQYFGPGTRLTVL.

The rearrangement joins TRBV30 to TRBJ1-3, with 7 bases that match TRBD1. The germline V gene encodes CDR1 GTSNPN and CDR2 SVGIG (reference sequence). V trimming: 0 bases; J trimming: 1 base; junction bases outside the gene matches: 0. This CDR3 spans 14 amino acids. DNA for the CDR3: TGTGCCTGGAGTGTACAGGGGTCTGGAAACACCATATATTTT. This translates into CAWSVQGSGNTIYF.

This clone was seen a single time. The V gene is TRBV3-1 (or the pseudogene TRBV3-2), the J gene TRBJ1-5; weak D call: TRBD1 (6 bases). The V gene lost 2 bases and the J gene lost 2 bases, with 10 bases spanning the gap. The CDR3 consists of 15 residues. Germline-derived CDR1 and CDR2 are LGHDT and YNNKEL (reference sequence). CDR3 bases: TGTGCCAGCAGCCAATCAGGGGTTGGCAATCAGCCCCAGCATTTT. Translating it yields CASSQSGVGNQPQHF.

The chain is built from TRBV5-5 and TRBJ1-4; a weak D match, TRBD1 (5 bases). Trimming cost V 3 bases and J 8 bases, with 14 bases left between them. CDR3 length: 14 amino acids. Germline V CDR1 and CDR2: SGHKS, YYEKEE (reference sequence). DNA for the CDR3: TGTGCCAGCAGCTACCAGGGAAGAGGAGAAAAACTGTTTTTT. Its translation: CASSYQGRGEKLFF.

This CDR3 is CASRLGTVNTEAFF. CDR3 DNA: TGCGCCAGCCGACTGGGTACTGTGAACACTGAAGCTTTCTTT. The chain employs TRBV5-1 and TRBJ1-1; no definite D call. This CDR3 is 14 amino acids long. The germline V gene has CDR1 SGHRS and CDR2 YFSETQ. V was cut by 7 bases and J by 0 bases, with 13 bases left in between.